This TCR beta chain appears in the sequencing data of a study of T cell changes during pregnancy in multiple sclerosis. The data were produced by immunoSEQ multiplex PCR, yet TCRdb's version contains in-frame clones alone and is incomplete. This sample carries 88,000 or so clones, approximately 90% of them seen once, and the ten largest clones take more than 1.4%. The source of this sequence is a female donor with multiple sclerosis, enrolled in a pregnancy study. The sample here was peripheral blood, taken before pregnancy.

The CDR3 bases are TGTGCCAGCAGCCCGCCCGTTAGGACAGGGGCTGATGAGCAGTTCTTC. It is translated as CASSPPVRTGADEQFF. The chain combines TRBV11-3 with TRBJ2-1; 9 nucleotides align to TRBD1. Trimming removed 5 bases from V and 8 bases from J; junction bases left unmatched: 13. Germline assignment: CDR1 SGHNT and CDR2 YENEEA. The CDR3 covers 16 residues.